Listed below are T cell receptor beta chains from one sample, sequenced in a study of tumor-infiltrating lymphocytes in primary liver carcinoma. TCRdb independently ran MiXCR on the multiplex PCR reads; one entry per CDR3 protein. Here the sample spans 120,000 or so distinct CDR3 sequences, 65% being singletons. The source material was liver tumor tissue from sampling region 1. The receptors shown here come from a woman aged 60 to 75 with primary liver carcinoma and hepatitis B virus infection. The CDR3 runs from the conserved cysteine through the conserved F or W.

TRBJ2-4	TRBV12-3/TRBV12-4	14	CASSTGGSKNIQYF
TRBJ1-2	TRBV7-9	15	CASSLEGDRAYGYTF
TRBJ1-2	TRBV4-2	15	CASSQERGASYGYTF
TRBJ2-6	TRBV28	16	CASSAGPSSGANVLTF
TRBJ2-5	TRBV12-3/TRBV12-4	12	CASSWGEETQYF
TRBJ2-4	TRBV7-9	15	CASSLRSTGVVIQYF
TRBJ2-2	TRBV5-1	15	CASSMSTGSTGELFF
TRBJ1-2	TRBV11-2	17	CASSLDPIGALRYGYTF
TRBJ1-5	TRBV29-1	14	CSVTETDRNQPQHF
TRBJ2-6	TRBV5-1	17	CASTRTGWSRGTNVLTF
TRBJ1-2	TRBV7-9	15	CASSFPGHGNYGYTF
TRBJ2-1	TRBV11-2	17	CASSPPASSIVFHEQFF
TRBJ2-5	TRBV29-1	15	CIVEGPIGDQETQYF
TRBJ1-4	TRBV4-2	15	CASSQDKSGSEKLFF
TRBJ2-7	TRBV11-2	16	CASSLTPRTSFYEQYF
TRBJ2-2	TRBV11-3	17	CVSTSGLAGGPGGELFF
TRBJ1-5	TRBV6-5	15	CAISYSGAGNQPQHF
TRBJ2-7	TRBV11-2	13	CASSATGVYEQYF
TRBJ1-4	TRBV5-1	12	CASSLGGEKLFF
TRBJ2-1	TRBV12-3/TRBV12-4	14	CASSLKGSVNEQFF
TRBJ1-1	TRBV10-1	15	CTSSERSRGITGAFF
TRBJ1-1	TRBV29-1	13	CSVAFSMNIEAFF
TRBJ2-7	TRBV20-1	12	CSATGHAYEQYF
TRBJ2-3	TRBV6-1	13	CASRGGGSDTQYF
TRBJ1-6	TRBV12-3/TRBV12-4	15	CASSLGQGFRSPLHF
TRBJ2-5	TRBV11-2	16	CASSLELAWMRETQYF
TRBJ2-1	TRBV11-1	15	CAGSLGGTTYNEQFF
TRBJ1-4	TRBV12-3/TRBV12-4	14	CASSLTGREGKLFF
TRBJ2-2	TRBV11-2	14	CASRLERGSGELFF
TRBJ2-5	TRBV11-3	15	CASSPGTSVMKTQYF
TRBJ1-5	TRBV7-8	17	CASSLAPGTTGGQPQHF
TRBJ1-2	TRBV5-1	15	CASSPGPTRGYGYTF
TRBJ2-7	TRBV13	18	CASSSSGLAGGWRREQYF
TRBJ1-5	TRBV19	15	CASSAQGEGNQPQHF
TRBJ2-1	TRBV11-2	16	CASSLFPGVTRNEQSF
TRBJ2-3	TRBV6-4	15	CASSGSAGSTDTQYF
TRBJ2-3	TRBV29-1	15	CSVGRPAGGTDTQYF
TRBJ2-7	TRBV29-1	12	CSVRGGGDEQYF
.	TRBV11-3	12	CASSQWADTQHF
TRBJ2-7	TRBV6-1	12	CASSEMRGWQYF
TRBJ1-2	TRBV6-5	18	CASSYSIPGQGGGYGYTF
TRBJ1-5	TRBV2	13	CAGRAASNQPQHF
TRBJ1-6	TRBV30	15	CAWSRTTGGWSPLHF
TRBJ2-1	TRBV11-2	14	CASNLSRIGNERFF
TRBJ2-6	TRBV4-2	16	CASSRTLNFGVNVLTF
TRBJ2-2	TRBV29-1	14	CSVGGTDNTGELFF
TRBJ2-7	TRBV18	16	CASSPRPGQGRYEQYF
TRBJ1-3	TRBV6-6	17	CASSPTHPVGSGNTIYF
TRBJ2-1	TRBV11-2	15	CASSDLDRGWGEQFF
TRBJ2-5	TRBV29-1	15	CSVEGATGEQETQYF
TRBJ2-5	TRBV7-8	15	CASSLHIAGQETQYF